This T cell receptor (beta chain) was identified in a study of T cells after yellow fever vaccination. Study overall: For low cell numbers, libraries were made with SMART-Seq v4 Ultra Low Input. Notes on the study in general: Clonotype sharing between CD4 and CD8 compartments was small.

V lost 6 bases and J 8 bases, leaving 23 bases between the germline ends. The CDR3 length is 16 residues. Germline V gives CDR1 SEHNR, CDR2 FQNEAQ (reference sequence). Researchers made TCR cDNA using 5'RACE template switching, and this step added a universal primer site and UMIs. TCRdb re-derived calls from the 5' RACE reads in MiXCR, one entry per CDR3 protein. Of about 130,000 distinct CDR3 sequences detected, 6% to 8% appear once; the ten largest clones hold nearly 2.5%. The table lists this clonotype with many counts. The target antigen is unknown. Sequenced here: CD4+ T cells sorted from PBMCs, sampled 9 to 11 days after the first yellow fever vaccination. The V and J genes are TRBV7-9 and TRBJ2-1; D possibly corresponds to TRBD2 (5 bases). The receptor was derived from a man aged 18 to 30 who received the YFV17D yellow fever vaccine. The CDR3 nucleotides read TGTGCCAGCAGAACAGCTGGTCTAGCTAAAAGCGATGAGCAGTTCTTC. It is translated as CASRTAGLAKSDEQFF.